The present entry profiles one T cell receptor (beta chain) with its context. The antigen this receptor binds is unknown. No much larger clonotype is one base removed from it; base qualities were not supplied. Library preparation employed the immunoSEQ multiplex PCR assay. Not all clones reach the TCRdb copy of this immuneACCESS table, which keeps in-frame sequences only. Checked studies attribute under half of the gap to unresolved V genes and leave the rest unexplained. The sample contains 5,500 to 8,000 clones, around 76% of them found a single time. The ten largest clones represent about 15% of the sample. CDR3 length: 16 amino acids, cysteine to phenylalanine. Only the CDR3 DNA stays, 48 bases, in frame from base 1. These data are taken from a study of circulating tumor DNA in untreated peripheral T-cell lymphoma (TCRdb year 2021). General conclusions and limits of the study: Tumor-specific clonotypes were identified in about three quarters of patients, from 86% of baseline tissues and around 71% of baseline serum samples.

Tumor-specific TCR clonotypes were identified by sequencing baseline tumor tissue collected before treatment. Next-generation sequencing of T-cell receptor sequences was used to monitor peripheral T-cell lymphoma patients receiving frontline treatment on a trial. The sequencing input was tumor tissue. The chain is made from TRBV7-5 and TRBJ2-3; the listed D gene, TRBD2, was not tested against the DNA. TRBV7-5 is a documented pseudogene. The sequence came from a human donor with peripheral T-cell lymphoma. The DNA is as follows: TGTGCCAGCAGCCAAGGACTAAACCCCAACACAGATACGCAGTATTTT. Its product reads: CASSQGLNPNTDTQYF.